The T cell receptor beta chain described here comes from a study of blood T cell repertoires in COVID-19. Looking at the study overall: COVID-19 samples, acute and convalescent, were from the United States, Italy and Spain. Sources were T cells, B-cell-depleted T cells, or PBMCs; the material itself was cDNA or gDNA.

In the authors' methods: Amplification of reference gene primers was used by the study to estimate nucleated cell counts. The protocol was immunoSEQ multiplex PCR, while the TCRdb copy is restricted to in-frame clones and leaves out a portion. The V and J calls and clone size were taken over from that table, and D and trimming were inferred from the DNA. The data show about 180,000 clones, with just over 85% seen just once and roughly 7% held by the top ten. CDR3 length: 14 amino acids. V lost 0 bases and J lost 9, with 12 bases in between. Germline V gene lookup returns CDR1 SGHTA and CDR2 FQGNSA. The clonotype comes from a man between 45 and 60 years old with active or convalescent COVID-19. The chain has TRBV7-2 and TRBJ1-5; the D is unclear. The sample comprised peripheral blood. Written as DNA, the CDR3 is TGTGCCAGCAGCTTAGCCTCCGCGAGCGGGCCCCAGCATTTT. This translates into CASSLASASGPQHF.